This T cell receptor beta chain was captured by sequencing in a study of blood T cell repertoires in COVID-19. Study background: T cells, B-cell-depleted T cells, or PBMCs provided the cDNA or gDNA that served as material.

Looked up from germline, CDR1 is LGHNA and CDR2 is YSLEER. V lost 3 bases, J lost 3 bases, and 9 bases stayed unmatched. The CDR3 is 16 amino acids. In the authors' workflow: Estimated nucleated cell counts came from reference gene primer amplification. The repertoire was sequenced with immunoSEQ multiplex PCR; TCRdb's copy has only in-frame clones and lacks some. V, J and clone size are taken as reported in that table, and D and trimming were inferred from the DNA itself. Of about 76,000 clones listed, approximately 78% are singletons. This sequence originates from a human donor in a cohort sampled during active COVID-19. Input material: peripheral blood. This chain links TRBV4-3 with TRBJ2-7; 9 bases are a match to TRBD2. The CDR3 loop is CASSQAASGTFYEQYF. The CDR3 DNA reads TGCGCCAGCAGCCAGGCCGCTAGCGGGACCTTCTACGAGCAGTACTTC.